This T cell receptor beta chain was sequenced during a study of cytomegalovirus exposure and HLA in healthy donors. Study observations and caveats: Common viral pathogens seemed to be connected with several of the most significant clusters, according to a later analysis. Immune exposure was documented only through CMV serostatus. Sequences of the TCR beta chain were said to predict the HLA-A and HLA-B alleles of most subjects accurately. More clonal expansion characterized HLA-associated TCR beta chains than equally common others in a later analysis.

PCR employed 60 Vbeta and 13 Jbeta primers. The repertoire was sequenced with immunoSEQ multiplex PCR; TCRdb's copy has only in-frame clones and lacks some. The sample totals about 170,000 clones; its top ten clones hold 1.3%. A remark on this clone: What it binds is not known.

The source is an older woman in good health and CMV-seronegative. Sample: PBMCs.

The CDR3 spells CASLRPGSISGYTF. For the CDR3, the DNA is TGTGCCAGCCTCCGACCAGGCAGTATTTCTGGCTACACCTTC. The V and J genes are TRBV11-2 and TRBJ1-2, with D hard to call. Germline V lookup: CDR1 SGHAT, CDR2 FQNNGV. The CDR3 is made up of 14 amino acids. V shed 8 bases and J shed 7 bases, with 20 bases lying between them.